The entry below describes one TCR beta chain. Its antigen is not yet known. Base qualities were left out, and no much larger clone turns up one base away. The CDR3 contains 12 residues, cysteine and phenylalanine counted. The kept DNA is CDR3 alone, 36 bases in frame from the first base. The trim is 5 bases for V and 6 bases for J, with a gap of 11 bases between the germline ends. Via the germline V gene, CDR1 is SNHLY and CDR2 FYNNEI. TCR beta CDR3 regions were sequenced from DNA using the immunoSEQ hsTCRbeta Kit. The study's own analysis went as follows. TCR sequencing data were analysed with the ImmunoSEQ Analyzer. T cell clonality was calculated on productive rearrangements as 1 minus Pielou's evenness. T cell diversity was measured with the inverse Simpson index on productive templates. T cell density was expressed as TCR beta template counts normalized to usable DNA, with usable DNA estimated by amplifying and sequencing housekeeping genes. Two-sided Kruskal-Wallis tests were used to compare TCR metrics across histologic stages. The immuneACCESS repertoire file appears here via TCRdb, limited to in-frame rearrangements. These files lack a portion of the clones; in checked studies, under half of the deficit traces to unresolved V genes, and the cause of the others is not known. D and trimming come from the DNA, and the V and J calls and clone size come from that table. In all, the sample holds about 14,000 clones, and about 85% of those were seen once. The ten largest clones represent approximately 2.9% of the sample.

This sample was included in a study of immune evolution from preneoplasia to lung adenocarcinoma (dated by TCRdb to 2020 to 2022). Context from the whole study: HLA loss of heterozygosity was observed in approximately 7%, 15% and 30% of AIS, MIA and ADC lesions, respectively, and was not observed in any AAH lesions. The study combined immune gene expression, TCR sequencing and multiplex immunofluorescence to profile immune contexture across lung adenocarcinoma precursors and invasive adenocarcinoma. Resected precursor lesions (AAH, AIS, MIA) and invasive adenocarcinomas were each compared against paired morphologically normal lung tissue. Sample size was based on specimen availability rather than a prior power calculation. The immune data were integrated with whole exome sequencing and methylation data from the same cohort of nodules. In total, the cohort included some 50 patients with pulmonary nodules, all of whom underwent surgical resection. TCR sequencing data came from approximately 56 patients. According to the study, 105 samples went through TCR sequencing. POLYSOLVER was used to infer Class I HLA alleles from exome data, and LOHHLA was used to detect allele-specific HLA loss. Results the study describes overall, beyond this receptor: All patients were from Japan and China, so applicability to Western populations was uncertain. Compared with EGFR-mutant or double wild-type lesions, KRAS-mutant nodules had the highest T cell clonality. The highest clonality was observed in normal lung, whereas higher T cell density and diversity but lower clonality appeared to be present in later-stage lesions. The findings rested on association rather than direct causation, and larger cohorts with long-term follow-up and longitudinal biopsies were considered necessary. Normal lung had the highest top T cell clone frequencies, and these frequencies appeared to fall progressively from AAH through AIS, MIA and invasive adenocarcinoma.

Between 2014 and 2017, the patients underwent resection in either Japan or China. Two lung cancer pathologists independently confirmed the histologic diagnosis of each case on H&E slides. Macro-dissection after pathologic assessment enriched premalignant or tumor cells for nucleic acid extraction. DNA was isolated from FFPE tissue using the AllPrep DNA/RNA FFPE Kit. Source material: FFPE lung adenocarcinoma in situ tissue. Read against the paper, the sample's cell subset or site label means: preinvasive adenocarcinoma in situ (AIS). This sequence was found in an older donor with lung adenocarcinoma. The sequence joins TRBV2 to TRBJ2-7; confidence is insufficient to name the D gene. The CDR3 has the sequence CASSRPLREQYF. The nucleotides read TGTGCCAGCAGTCGACCCCTTCGCGAGCAGTACTTC.